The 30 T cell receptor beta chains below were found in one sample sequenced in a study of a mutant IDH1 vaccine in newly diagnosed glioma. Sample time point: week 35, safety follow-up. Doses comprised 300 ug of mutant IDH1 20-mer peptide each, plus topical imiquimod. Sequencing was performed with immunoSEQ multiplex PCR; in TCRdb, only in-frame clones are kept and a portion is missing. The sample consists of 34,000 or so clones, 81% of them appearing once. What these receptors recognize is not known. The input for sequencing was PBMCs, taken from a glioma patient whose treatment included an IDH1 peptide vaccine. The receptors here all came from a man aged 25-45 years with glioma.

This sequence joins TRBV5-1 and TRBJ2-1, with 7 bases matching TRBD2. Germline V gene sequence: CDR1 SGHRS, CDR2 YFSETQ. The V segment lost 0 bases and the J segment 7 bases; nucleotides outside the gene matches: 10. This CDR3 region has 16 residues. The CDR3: CASSLAGGVVRNEQFF. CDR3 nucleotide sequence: TGCGCCAGCAGCTTGGCGGGAGGCGTCGTTAGGAATGAGCAGTTCTTC.

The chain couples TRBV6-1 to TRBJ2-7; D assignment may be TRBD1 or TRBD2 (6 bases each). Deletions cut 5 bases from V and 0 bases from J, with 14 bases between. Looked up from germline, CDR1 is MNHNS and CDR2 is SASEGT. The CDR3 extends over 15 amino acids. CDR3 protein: CASSLSGAPSYEQYF. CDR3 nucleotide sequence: TGTGCCAGCAGTCTTTCGGGGGCTCCCTCCTACGAGCAGTACTTC.

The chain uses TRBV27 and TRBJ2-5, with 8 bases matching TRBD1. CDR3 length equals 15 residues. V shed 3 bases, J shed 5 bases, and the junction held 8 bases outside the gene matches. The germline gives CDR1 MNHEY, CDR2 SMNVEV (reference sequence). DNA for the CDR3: TGTGCCAGCAGTTTCCTCAGACAGGGGAGGGAGACCCAGTACTTC. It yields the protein CASSFLRQGRETQYF.

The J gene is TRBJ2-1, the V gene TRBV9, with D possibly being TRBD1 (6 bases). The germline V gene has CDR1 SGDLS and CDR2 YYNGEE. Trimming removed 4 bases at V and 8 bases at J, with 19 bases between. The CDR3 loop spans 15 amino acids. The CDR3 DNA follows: TGTGCCAGCAGCCCCCACGGACAGTCTATGGATGAGCAGTTCTTC. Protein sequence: CASSPHGQSMDEQFF.

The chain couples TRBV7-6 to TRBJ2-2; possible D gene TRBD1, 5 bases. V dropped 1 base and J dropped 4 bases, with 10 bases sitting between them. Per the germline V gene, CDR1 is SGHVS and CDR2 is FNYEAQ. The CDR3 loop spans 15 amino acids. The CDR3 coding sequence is TGTGCCAGCAGCTTAGACAGGCGTGGCACCGGGGAGCTGTTTTTT. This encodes CASSLDRRGTGELFF.

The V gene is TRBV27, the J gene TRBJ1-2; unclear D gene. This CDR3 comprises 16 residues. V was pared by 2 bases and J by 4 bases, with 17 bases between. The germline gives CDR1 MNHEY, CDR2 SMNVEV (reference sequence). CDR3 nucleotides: TGTGCCAGCAGTTTACGTCTTTCCGCCAGCCGCTATGGCTACACCTTC. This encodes CASSLRLSASRYGYTF.

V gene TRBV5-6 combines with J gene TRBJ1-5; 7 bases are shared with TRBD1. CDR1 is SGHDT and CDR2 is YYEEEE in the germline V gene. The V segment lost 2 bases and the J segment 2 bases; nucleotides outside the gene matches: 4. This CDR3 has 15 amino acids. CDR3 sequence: CASSLQGTGNQPQHF. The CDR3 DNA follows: TGTGCCAGCAGCTTACAGGGGACTGGCAATCAGCCCCAGCATTTT. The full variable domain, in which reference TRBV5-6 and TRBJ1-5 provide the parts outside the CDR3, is DAGVTQSPTHLIKTRGQQVTLRCSPKSGHDTVSWYQQALGQGPQFIFQYYEEEERQRGNFPDRFSGHQFPNYSSELNVNALLLGDSALYLCASSLQGTGNQPQHFGDGTRLSIL.

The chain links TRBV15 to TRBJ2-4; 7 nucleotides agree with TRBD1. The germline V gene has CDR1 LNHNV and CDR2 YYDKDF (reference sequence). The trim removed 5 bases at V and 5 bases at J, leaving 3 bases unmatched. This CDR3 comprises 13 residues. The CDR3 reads CATSGQGENIQYF. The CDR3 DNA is TGTGCCACCAGCGGGCAGGGGGAAAACATTCAGTACTTC.

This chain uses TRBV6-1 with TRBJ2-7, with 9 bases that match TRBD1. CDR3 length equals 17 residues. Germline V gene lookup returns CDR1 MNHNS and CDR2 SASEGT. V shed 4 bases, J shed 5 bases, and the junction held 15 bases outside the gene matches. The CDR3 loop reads CASSGGTGWRARNEQYF. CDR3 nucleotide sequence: TGTGCCAGCAGTGGGGGGACAGGGTGGAGAGCAAGGAACGAGCAGTACTTC.

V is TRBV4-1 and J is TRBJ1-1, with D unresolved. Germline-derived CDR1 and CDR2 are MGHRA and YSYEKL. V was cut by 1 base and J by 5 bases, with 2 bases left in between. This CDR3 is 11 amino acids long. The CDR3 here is CASSQGTEAFF. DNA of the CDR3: TGCGCCAGCAGCCAAGGGACTGAAGCTTTCTTT.

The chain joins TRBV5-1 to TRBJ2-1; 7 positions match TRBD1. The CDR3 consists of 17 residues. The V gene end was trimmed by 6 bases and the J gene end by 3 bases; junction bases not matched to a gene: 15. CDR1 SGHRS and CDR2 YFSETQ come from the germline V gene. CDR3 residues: CASIIVGHTGDYNEQFF. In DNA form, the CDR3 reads TGCGCCAGCATAATCGTCGGACATACAGGGGACTACAATGAGCAGTTCTTC.

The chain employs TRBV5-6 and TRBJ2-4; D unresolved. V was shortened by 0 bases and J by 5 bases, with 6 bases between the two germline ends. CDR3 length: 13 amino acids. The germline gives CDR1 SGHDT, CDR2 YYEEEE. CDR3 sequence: CASSLDTENIQYF. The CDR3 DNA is TGTGCCAGCAGCTTGGACACTGAAAACATTCAGTACTTC.

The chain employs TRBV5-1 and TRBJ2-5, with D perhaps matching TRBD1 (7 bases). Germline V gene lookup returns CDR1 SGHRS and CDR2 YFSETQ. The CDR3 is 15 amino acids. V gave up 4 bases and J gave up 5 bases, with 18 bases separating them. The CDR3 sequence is CASSQTGTGRETQYF. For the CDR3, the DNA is TGCGCCAGCAGCCAGACAGGGACTGGAAGGGAGACCCAGTACTTC.

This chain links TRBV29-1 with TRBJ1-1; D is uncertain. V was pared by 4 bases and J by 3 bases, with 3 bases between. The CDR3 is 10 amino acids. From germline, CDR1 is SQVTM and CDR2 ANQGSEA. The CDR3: CSVGDTEAFF. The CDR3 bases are TGCAGCGTTGGGGACACTGAAGCTTTCTTT.

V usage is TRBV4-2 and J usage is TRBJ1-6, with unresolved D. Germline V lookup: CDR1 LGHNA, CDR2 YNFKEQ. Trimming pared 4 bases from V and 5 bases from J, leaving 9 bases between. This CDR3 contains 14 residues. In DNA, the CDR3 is TGTGCCAGCAGCCGAGCCAAGGATAATTCACCCCTCCACTTT. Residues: CASSRAKDNSPLHF.

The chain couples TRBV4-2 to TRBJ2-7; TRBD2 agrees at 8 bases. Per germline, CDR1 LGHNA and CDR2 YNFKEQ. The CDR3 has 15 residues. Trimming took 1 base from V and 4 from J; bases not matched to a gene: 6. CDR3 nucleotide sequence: TGTGCCAGCAGCCAAGTGAGTGCTAGCGGGTACGAGCAGTACTTC. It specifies CASSQVSASGYEQYF.

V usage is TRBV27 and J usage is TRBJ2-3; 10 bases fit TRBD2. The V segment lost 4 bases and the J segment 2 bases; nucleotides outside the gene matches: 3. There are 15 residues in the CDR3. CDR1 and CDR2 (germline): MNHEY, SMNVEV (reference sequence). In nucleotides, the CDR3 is TGTGCCAGCAGTTCCCTAGCGGGGGACACAGATACGCAGTATTTT. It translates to CASSSLAGDTDTQYF.

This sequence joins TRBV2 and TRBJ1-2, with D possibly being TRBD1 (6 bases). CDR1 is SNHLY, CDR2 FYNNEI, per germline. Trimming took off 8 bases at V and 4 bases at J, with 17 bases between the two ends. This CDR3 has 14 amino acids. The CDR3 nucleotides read TGTGCCAGCGCGAGGACAGTCCTCCTCTATGGCTACACCTTC. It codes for CASARTVLLYGYTF.

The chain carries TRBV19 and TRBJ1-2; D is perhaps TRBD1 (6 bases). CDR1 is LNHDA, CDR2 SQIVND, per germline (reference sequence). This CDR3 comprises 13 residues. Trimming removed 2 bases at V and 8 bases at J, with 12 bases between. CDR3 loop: CASSITEGGGYTF. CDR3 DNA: TGTGCCAGTAGTATAACGGAGGGGGGCGGCTACACCTTC.

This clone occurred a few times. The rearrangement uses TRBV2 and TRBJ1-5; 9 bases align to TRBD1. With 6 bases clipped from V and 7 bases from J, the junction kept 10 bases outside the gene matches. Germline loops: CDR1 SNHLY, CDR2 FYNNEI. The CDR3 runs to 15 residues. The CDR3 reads CASRFTGGANQPQHF. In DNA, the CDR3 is TGTGCCAGCAGGTTCACAGGGGGCGCAAACCAGCCCCAGCATTTT.

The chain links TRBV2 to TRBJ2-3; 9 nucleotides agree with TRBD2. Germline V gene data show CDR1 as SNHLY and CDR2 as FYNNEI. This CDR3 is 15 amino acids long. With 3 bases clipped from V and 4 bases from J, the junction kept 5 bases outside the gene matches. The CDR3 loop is CASSDSGRIADTQYF. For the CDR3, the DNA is TGTGCCAGCAGTGATAGCGGGAGAATCGCAGATACGCAGTATTTT.

DNA for the CDR3: TGCGCCAGCAGTGAAAGGACCGGGGAGCTGTTTTTT. It encodes CASSERTGELFF. The rearrangement links TRBV10-1 to TRBJ2-2; D is uncertain. V dropped 3 bases and J dropped 5 bases, with 4 bases sitting between them. Germline V gene data show CDR1 as WNHNN and CDR2 as SYGVQD (reference sequence). This CDR3 contains 12 residues.

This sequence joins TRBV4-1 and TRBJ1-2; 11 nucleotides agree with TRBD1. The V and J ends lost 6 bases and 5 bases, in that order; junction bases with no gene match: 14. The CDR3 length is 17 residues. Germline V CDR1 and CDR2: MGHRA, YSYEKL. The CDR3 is CASRQGQGDTEWYGYTF. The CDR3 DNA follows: TGCGCCAGCAGGCAGGGACAGGGGGACACCGAGTGGTATGGCTACACCTTC.

The CDR3 sequence is CASSLEWGFTGELFF. The CDR3 nucleotides read TGTGCCAGCAGCTTGGAGTGGGGCTTCACCGGGGAGCTGTTTTTT. The chain combines TRBV5-4 with TRBJ2-2; D might be TRBD1 (5 bases). The V and J ends lost 0 bases and 4 bases respectively, with 10 bases between them. Germline CDR1 SGHNT, CDR2 YYREEE (reference sequence). This CDR3 spans 15 amino acids.

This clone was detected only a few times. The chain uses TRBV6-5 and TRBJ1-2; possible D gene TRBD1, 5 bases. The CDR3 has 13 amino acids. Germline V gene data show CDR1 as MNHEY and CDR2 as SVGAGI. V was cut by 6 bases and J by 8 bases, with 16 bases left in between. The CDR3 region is CASSPGRGGGYTF. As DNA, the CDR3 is TGTGCCAGCAGCCCCGGGAGGGGAGGAGGCTACACCTTC.

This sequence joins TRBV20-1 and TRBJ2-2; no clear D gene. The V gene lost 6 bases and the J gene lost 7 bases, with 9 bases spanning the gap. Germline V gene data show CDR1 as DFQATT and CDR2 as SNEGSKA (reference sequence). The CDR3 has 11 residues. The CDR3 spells CSALFLGELFF. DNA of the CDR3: TGCAGTGCCTTATTCCTCGGGGAGCTGTTTTTT.

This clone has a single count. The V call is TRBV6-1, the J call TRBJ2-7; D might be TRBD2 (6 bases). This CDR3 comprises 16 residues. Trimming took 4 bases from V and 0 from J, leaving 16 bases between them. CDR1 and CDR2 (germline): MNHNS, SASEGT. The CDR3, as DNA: TGTGCCAGCAGTGGACTCCATCTAGCGACCTCCTACGAGCAGTACTTC. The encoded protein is CASSGLHLATSYEQYF.

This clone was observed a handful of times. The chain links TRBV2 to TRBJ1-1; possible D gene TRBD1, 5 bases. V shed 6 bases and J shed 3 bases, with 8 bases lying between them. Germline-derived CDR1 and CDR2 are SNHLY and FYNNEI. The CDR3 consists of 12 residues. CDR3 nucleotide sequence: TGTGCCAGCAGGGGGGAGCACACTGAAGCTTTCTTT. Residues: CASRGEHTEAFF.

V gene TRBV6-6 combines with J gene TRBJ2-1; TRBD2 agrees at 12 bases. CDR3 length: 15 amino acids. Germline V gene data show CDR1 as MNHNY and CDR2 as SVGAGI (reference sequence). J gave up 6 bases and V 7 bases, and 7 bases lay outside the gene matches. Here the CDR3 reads CASTQGLAGPNEQFF. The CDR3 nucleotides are TGTGCCAGCACCCAAGGACTAGCGGGGCCCAATGAGCAGTTCTTC.

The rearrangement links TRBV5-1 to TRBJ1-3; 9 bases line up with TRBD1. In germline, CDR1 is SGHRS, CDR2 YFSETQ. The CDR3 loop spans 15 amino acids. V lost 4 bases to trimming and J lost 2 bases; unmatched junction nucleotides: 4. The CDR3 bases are TGCGCCAGCAGCCCTGACAGGGGGGCTGGAAACACCATATATTTT. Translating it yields CASSPDRGAGNTIYF.